Included here is one TCR beta chain sequence, with context. The sample is drawn from a study of blood T cell repertoires in COVID-19. About the study: The cDNA or gDNA used as material had been derived from T cells, B-cell-depleted T cells, or PBMCs.

Method: immunoSEQ multiplex PCR; TCRdb's copy keeps in-frame clones and lacks some. The sample shows 150,000 or so clones, 70% to 85% of them seen only once. CDR1 and CDR2 (germline): LNHDA, SQIVND (reference sequence). The CDR3 runs 17 residues. Trimming pared 0 bases from V and 0 bases from J, leaving 9 bases between. Sequencing was done on a sample of peripheral blood. The receptor was isolated from a woman aged 60-75 years with acute or convalescent COVID-19. The chain carries TRBV19 and TRBJ2-6; D gene uncertain. The CDR3, as DNA: TGTGCCAGTAGTATAGATTGGGCCAGCTCTGGGGCCAACGTCCTGACTTTC. This codes for CASSIDWASSGANVLTF.